The present entry profiles one T cell receptor beta chain with its context. The entry originates in a study of blood T cell repertoires in COVID-19. V lost 3 bases to trimming and J lost 2 bases, with 17 bases between them. This CDR3 spans 16 amino acids. Germline CDR1 SGHAT, CDR2 FQNNGV. Some clones are missing from TCRdb's copy, which holds only in-frame ones; the method was immunoSEQ multiplex PCR. The data contain approximately 180,000 clones, 89% of them singletons. This TCR was recovered from a woman aged 40 to 50 with acute COVID-19. The chain recombines TRBV11-2 with TRBJ2-7; D gene ambiguous. The sequencing input was PBMCs or T cells enriched from blood (not recorded which). This CDR3 reads CASSFRTARQPYEQYF. CDR3 nucleotides: TGTGCCAGCAGCTTCAGAACTGCCAGGCAGCCCTACGAGCAGTACTTC.